The source of this T cell receptor (beta chain) is a study of tumor-infiltrating lymphocytes in primary liver carcinoma. Study as a whole: Ranging in age from 30 to 69 years, the patients were men and women.

Germline DNA was extracted alongside blood RNA, which was obtained from unsorted whole blood. With chronic HBV infection, the patients were also treatment-naive. Surgery was preceded by the collection of four milliliters of peripheral blood. Notes on this clonotype: The junction departs from the called germline gene at one end, perhaps through a read error.

Starting from around 510 ng of total RNA, TCR beta cDNA was produced with a primer in the constant region. Amplification in three nested multiplex PCR rounds with slightly modified ARM-PCR gave rise to TCR beta libraries. Rounds one and two of PCR, each of roughly 11 cycles, were primed with TRBV1-TRBV30 forward primers and a C-beta reverse primer. TCRdb called the multiplex PCR reads again in MiXCR, with one record for every CDR3 protein. The sample yields fewer than 350,000 distinct CDR3 sequences, approximately 60% seen once. Germline CDR1 and CDR2: SQVTM and ANQGSEA. This CDR3 comprises 13 residues.

The sequenced material came from peripheral blood. The chain uses TRBV29-1 and TRBJ2-7; TRBD2 agrees at 11 bases. The source of this sequence is a man between 35 and 55 years old with primary liver carcinoma and hepatitis B virus infection. CDR3 amino acids: CSVLSGRVGEQYF. In nucleotides, the CDR3 is TGCAGCGTTCTTAGCGGGAGGGTGGGCGAGCAATACTTC.